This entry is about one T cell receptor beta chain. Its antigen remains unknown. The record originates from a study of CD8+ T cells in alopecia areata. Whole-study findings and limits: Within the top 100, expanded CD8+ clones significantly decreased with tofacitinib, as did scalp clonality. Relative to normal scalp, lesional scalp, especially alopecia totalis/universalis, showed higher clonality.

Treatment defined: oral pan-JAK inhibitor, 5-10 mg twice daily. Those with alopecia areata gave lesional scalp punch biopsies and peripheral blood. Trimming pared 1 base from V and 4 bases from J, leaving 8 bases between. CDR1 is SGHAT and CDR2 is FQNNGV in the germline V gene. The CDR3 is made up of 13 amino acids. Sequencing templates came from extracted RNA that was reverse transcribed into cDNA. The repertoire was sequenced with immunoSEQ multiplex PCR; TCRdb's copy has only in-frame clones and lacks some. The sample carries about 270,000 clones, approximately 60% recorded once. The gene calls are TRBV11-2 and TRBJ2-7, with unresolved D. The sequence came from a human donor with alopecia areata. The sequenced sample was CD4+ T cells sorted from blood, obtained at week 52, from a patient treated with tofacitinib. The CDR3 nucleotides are TGTGCCAGCAGCTTAGGCCTCACTTACGAGCAGTACTTC. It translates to CASSLGLTYEQYF. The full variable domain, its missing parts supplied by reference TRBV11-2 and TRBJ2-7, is EAGVAQSPRYKIIEKRQSVAFWCNPISGHATLYWYQQILGQGPKLLIQFQNNGVVDDSQLPKDRFSAERLKGVDSTLKIQPAKLEDSAVYLCASSLGLTYEQYFGPGTRLTVT.